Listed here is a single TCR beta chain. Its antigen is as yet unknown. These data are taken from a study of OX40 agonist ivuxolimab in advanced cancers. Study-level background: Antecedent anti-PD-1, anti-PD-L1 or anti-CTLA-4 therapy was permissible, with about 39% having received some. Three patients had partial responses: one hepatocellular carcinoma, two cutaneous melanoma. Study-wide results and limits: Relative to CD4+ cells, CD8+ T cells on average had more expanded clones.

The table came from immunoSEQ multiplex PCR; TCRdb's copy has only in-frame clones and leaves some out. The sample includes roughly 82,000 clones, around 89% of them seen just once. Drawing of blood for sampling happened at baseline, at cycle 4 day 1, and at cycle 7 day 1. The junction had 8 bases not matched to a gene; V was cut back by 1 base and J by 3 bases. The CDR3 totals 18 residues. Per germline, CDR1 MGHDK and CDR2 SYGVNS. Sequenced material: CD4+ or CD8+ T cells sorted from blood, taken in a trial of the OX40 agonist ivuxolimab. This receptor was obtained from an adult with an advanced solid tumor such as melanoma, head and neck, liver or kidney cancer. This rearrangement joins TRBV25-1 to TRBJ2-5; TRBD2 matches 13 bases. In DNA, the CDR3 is TGTGCCAGCAGTGAATCTACTAGCGGGGGGGGAGAGGAAGAGACCCAGTACTTC. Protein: CASSESTSGGGEEETQYF.